This T cell receptor beta chain is drawn from a study of blood T cell repertoires in COVID-19. Study background: Nucleic acid was either cDNA or gDNA, and it came from T cells, B-cell-depleted T cells, or PBMCs.

CDR1 and CDR2 from the germline V gene are SNHLY and FYNNEI. The V segment lost 6 bases and the J segment 1 base; nucleotides outside the gene matches: 5. The length of the CDR3 is 15 residues. Patients from Seattle were sampled longitudinally, starting during active infection. The repertoire was sequenced with immunoSEQ multiplex PCR; TCRdb's copy has only in-frame clones and lacks some. The sample has about 300,000 clones, approximately 89% seen once. The sequence was collected from a woman younger than 45 with COVID-19, enrolled during active disease. This rearrangement joins TRBV2 to TRBJ2-7; 11 bases are shared with TRBD2. Sequenced input: peripheral blood. CDR3 amino acids: CASSPGLAVSYEQYV. CDR3 nucleotides: TGTGCCAGCAGCCCGGGACTAGCGGTTTCCTACGAGCAGTACGTC.